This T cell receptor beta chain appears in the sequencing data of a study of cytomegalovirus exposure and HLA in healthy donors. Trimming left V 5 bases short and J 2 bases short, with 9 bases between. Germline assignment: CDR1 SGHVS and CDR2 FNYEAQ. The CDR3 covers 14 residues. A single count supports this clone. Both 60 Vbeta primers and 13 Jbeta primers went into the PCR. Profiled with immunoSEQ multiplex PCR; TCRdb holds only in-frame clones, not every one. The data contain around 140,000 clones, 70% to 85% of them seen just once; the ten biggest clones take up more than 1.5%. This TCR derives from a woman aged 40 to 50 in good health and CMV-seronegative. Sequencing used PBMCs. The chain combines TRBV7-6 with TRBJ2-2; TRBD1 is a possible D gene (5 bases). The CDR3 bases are TGTGCCAGCAGCGTAGACAGAAACACCGGGGAGCTGTTTTTT. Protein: CASSVDRNTGELFF.